The entry below gives a single T cell receptor (beta chain) sequence along with its context. The data originate from a study of blood T cell repertoires in COVID-19. Germline CDR1 and CDR2: DFQATT and SNEGSKA (reference sequence). Trimming left V 3 bases short and J 1 base short, with 13 bases between. The CDR3 consists of 15 residues. In the authors' workflow: Amplification of reference gene primers provided the estimated nucleated cell counts. The method was immunoSEQ multiplex PCR; TCRdb's version includes in-frame clones alone and lacks a portion of them. The DNA was the basis for D and trimming; V, J and clone size are from that table. The sample contains roughly 56,000 clones, 90% to 95% of which appear only once.

J is TRBJ2-1 and V is TRBV20-1, with D possibly being TRBD1 (5 bases). The sequenced sample was peripheral blood. This sequence was found in a man between 50 and 59 years old with active COVID-19. The CDR3 region is CSASTTPGSYNEQFF. The CDR3 DNA is TGCAGTGCTAGTACGACCCCAGGGTCCTACAATGAGCAGTTCTTC.